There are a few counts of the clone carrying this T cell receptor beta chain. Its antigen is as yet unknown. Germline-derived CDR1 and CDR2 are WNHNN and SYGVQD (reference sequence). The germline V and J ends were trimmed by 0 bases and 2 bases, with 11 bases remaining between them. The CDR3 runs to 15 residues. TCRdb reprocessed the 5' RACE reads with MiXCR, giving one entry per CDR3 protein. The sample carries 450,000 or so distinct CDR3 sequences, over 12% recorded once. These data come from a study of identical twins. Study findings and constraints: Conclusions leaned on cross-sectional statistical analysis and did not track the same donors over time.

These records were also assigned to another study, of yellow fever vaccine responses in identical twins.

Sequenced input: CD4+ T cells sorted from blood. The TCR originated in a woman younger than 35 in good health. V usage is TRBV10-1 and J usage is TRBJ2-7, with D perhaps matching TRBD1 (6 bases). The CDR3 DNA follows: TGCGCCAGCAGTGAGTCGATTCAGGGGACCTACGAGCAGTACTTC. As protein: CASSESIQGTYEQYF.